This is a list of T cell receptor beta chains from one sample in a study of a mutant IDH1 vaccine in newly diagnosed glioma. Clones were read by immunoSEQ multiplex PCR, and TCRdb kept only the in-frame ones, dropping some. The sample consists of 90,000 to 100,000 clones, 85% to 90% of them appearing once. The input for sequencing was PBMCs, taken from a glioma patient treated with radiotherapy, temozolomide or both. The receptors were sampled from a woman in her 50s with glioma. The CDR3 runs from the conserved cysteine through the conserved F or W. Each record gives: CDR3 protein, CDR3 DNA, CDR3 length, V gene, J gene, D gene, clone size. A D gene is named only where the DNA matches it firmly. Rows give clone size only sometimes, using once, few, many, or a class for an expanded clone.

CDR3aa: CASSLAGGRINEKLFF; CDR3nt: TGTGCCAGCAGCTTGGCTGGGGGCCGGATCAATGAAAAACTGTTTTTT; len: 16; v_gene: TRBV5-4; j_gene: TRBJ1-4; d_gene: -; abundance: -
CDR3aa: CASSESKDTQYF; CDR3nt: TGCGCCAGCAGTGAGTCTAAAGATACGCAGTATTTT; len: 12; v_gene: TRBV10-1; j_gene: TRBJ2-3; d_gene: -; abundance: -
CDR3aa: CASSQVQNTQYF; CDR3nt: TGTGCCAGCAGCCAAGTTCAAAATACGCAGTATTTT; len: 12; v_gene: TRBV14; j_gene: TRBJ2-3; d_gene: -; abundance: -
CDR3aa: CASSLAALAGTGELFF; CDR3nt: TGTGCCAGCAGCTTAGCCGCCCTAGCGGGAACCGGGGAGCTGTTTTTT; len: 16; v_gene: TRBV11-2; j_gene: TRBJ2-2; d_gene: TRBD2; abundance: few
CDR3aa: CASSRTSVGEQFF; CDR3nt: TGTGCCAGCAGTCGTACTAGTGTCGGTGAGCAGTTCTTC; len: 13; v_gene: TRBV2; j_gene: TRBJ2-1; d_gene: -; abundance: -
CDR3aa: CASSQDLSRYYGYTF; CDR3nt: TGTGCCAGCAGCCAAGATCTGTCCCGGTACTATGGCTACACCTTC; len: 15; v_gene: TRBV4-2; j_gene: TRBJ1-2; d_gene: -; abundance: -
CDR3aa: CASSSATGVFEQFF; CDR3nt: TGTGCCAGCAGCTCCGCGACAGGGGTCTTTGAGCAGTTCTTC; len: 14; v_gene: TRBV16; j_gene: TRBJ2-1; d_gene: TRBD1; abundance: -
CDR3aa: CAIDLAGGPNEQFF; CDR3nt: TGTGCCATCGACCTAGCGGGAGGGCCCAATGAGCAGTTCTTC; len: 14; v_gene: TRBV28; j_gene: TRBJ2-1; d_gene: TRBD2; abundance: -
CDR3aa: CASSIGTAIDTEAFF; CDR3nt: TGTGCCAGTAGTATCGGGACAGCCATCGACACTGAAGCTTTCTTT; len: 15; v_gene: TRBV19; j_gene: TRBJ1-1; d_gene: TRBD1; abundance: -
CDR3aa: CASSPMEDRAGGEAFF; CDR3nt: TGTGCCAGCTCACCGATGGAAGACAGGGCTGGGGGTGAAGCTTTCTTT; len: 16; v_gene: TRBV18; j_gene: TRBJ1-1; d_gene: TRBD1; abundance: once
CDR3aa: CASSIGNRGTHTGELFF; CDR3nt: TGTGCCAGTAGTATAGGGAACAGGGGGACCCACACCGGGGAGCTGTTTTTT; len: 17; v_gene: TRBV19; j_gene: TRBJ2-2; d_gene: TRBD1; abundance: -
CDR3aa: CASSAKTGSSSPLHF; CDR3nt: TGCGCCAGCAGCGCCAAGACAGGGTCAAGTTCACCCCTCCACTTT; len: 15; v_gene: TRBV4-1; j_gene: TRBJ1-6; d_gene: TRBD1; abundance: -
CDR3aa: CASSHPLEGEQYF; CDR3nt: TGCGCCAGCAGCCATCCCCTTGAGGGCGAGCAGTACTTC; len: 13; v_gene: TRBV4-1; j_gene: TRBJ2-7; d_gene: -; abundance: -
CDR3aa: CASSQRRTQVLGNTIYF; CDR3nt: TGCGCCAGCAGCCAACGCCGGACCCAAGTTTTAGGAAACACCATATATTTT; len: 17; v_gene: TRBV4-1; j_gene: TRBJ1-3; d_gene: -; abundance: -
CDR3aa: CASSLLLAGEGETQYF; CDR3nt: TGCGCCAGCAGCTTGTTACTAGCGGGAGAGGGAGAGACCCAGTACTTC; len: 16; v_gene: TRBV5-1; j_gene: TRBJ2-5; d_gene: TRBD2; abundance: -
CDR3aa: CASQPGHSQETQYF; CDR3nt: TGTGCCAGTCAACCGGGACATAGCCAAGAGACCCAGTACTTC; len: 14; v_gene: TRBV2; j_gene: TRBJ2-5; d_gene: -; abundance: -